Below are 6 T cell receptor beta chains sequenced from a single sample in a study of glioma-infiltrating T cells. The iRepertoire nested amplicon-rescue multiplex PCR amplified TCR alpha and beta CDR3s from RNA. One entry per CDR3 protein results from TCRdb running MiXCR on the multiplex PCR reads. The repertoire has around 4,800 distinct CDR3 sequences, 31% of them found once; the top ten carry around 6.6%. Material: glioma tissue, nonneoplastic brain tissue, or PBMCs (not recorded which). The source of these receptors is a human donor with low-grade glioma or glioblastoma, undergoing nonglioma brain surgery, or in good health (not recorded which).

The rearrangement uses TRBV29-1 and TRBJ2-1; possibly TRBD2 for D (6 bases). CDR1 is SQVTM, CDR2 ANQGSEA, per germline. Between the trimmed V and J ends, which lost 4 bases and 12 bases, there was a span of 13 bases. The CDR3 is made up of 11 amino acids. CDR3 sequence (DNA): TGCAGCGTTGTGACTAGTTATGTGCAGTTCTTC. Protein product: CSVVTSYVQFF.

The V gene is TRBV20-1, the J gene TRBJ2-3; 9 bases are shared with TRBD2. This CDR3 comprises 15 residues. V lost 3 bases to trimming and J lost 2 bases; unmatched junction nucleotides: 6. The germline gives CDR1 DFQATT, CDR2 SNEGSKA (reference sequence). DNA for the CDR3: TGCAGTGCTAGCATACTAGCGGGTGTCACAGATACGCAGTATTTT. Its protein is CSASILAGVTDTQYF.

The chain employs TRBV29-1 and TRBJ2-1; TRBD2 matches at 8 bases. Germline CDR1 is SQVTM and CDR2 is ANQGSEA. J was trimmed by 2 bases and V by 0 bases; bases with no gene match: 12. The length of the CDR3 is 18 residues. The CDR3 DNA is TGCAGCGTTGAAGATTGGGAGGGGGGTAGCGGGACCTACAATGAGCAGTTCTTC. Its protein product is CSVEDWEGGSGTYNEQFF.

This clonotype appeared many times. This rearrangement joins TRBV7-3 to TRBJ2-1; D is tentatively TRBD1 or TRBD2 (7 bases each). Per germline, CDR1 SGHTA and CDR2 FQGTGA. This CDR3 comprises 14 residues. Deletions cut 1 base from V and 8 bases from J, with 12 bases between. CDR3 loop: CASSLMGGGDEQFF. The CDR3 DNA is TGTGCCAGCAGCTTAATGGGAGGGGGCGATGAGCAGTTCTTC.

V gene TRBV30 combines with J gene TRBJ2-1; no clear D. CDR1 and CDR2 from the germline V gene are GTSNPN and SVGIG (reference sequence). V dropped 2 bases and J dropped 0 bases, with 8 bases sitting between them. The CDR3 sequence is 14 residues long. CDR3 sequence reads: CAWSPRRSYNEQFF. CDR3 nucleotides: TGTGCCTGGAGTCCCAGGCGCTCCTACAATGAGCAGTTCTTC.

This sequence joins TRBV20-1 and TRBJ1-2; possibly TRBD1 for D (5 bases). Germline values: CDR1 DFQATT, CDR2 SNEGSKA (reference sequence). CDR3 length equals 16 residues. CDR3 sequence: CTGWNSGQPVNYGYTF. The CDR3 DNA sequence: TGCACTGGTTGGAACTCCGGACAACCAGTTAACTATGGCTACACCTTC.